These T cell receptor beta chains were read from a single sample in a study of cytomegalovirus exposure and HLA in healthy donors. TCRdb keeps only in-frame clones here, not all; method: immunoSEQ multiplex PCR. The table lists 110,000 or so clones, 70% to 85% of them singletons, with 4% to 5% in the top ten. Sequencing was carried out using PBMCs. These receptor sequences come from a woman aged 40 to 50 in good health and CMV-seropositive. CDR3s include the opening cysteine and the closing phenylalanine or tryptophan. Fields, in order: J gene, V gene, CDR3 protein.

j_call: TRBJ2-7; v_call: TRBV5-5; cdr3_aa: CASTVGLLGSSYEQYF
j_call: TRBJ1-1; v_call: TRBV5-1; cdr3_aa: CASSLGWGAGGTEAFF
j_call: TRBJ2-3; v_call: TRBV7-9; cdr3_aa: CASSPLAGGSTDTQYF
j_call: TRBJ2-5; v_call: TRBV7-9; cdr3_aa: CASSTTRTQGAGETQYF
j_call: TRBJ1-2; v_call: TRBV2; cdr3_aa: CASSESGGVGYTF
j_call: TRBJ2-1; v_call: TRBV12-5; cdr3_aa: CASARTSGGSNEQFF
j_call: TRBJ1-1; v_call: TRBV2; cdr3_aa: CASSEESKFYTEAFF
j_call: TRBJ2-3; v_call: TRBV5-1; cdr3_aa: CASSLGRGDTDTQYF
j_call: TRBJ2-3; v_call: TRBV30; cdr3_aa: CAWSVGGWDTQYF
j_call: TRBJ2-7; v_call: TRBV7-9; cdr3_aa: CASSPGGGTLYEQYF
j_call: TRBJ1-4; v_call: TRBV7-9; cdr3_aa: CASSTPTGASEKLFF
j_call: TRBJ2-7; v_call: TRBV11-3; cdr3_aa: CASSGTSFYEQYF
j_call: TRBJ1-1; v_call: TRBV6-1; cdr3_aa: CASRPQDRYTEAFF
j_call: TRBJ1-1; v_call: TRBV28; cdr3_aa: CASSSHGSTEAFF
j_call: TRBJ2-3; v_call: TRBV5-4; cdr3_aa: CASSQRGSTDTQYF
j_call: TRBJ2-2; v_call: TRBV27; cdr3_aa: CASSTFLRGVGPGELFF
j_call: TRBJ2-4; v_call: TRBV5-6; cdr3_aa: CASSHRGLAKNIQYF
j_call: TRBJ2-3; v_call: TRBV7-9; cdr3_aa: CASSPPAPAGADTQYF
j_call: TRBJ1-5; v_call: TRBV28; cdr3_aa: CASSTRTGINQPQHF
j_call: TRBJ1-3; v_call: TRBV18; cdr3_aa: CASSPDRGSTIYF
j_call: TRBJ1-4; v_call: TRBV6-1; cdr3_aa: CASSEGTGEKLFF
j_call: NA; v_call: TRBV11-3; cdr3_aa: CASSLGESGREAEQYF
j_call: TRBJ1-1; v_call: TRBV15; cdr3_aa: CATSRDLQDTEAFF
j_call: TRBJ2-1; v_call: TRBV11-2; cdr3_aa: CASSLEGQPLNEQFF
j_call: TRBJ2-6; v_call: TRBV7-9; cdr3_aa: CASSAQGSGANVLTF
j_call: TRBJ1-2; v_call: TRBV9; cdr3_aa: CASSPYTDRNYGYTF
j_call: TRBJ1-2; v_call: TRBV11-2; cdr3_aa: CASSFRRENGYTF
j_call: TRBJ1-1; v_call: TRBV5-4; cdr3_aa: CASSFGQGGTEAFF
j_call: TRBJ2-1; v_call: TRBV29-1; cdr3_aa: CSVDKTSGYNEQFF
j_call: TRBJ2-2; v_call: TRBV6-5; cdr3_aa: CASRTRGFRDGELFF
j_call: TRBJ2-7; v_call: TRBV4-1; cdr3_aa: CASSHGQGYEQYF
j_call: TRBJ2-5; v_call: TRBV5-1; cdr3_aa: CASSDGLAGTLGETQYF